The 32 T cell receptor beta chains reported below all come from one sample, sequenced in a study of T cell responses to AZD1222 COVID-19 vaccine. Sequenced by immunoSEQ multiplex PCR; TCRdb stores in-frame clones only, minus some. The sample has some 79,000 clones, roughly 80% seen once. The sequences come from peripheral blood, collected 28 days after the second AZD1222 dose. The receptors here all came from an adult who received the AZD1222 COVID-19 vaccine.

There are a few counts of this clone. The chain employs TRBV4-1 and TRBJ1-4, with D perhaps matching TRBD1 (5 bases). CDR1 MGHRA and CDR2 YSYEKL come from the germline V gene. V lost 0 bases, J lost 8 bases, and 10 bases lay in between. The CDR3 loop spans 14 amino acids. CDR3 region: CASSQEGTEEKLFF. The CDR3 nucleotides are TGCGCCAGCAGCCAAGAGGGGACCGAGGAAAAACTGTTTTTT.

The V and J genes are TRBV6-1 and TRBJ1-6; D ambiguous. Germline V CDR1 and CDR2: MNHNS, SASEGT. Trimming stripped 2 bases from V and 5 bases from J, with 10 bases between. The CDR3 contains 15 residues. CDR3 loop: CASSESSGDNSPLHF. The CDR3 DNA follows: TGTGCCAGCAGTGAAAGTAGTGGTGATAATTCACCCCTCCACTTT.

V and J are TRBV4-2 and TRBJ1-5; 9 bases align to TRBD1. The germline CDR1 and CDR2 sequences are LGHNA and YNFKEQ. Trimming removed 2 bases from V and 7 bases from J; junction bases left unmatched: 15. The CDR3 is 18 amino acids. The CDR3 DNA reads as TGTGCCAGCAGCCAAACCGGGACAGGGTATTTGGTAAGACAGCCCCAGCATTTT. Its protein is CASSQTGTGYLVRQPQHF.

In this sample, this clone turned up once. The chain has TRBV28 and TRBJ2-3; TRBD1 is a possible D gene (6 bases). The germline V gene has CDR1 MDHEN and CDR2 SYDVKM. The CDR3 has 17 amino acids. V lost 3 bases and J 6 bases, leaving 22 bases between the germline ends. This CDR3 reads CASSLLGLTQRGDTQYF. The CDR3 region has the DNA TGTGCCAGCAGTTTGCTAGGTCTTACTCAAAGGGGGGATACGCAGTATTTT.

This clone appeared a few times. The CDR3 here is CASMGLRYSPLHF. The CDR3 nucleotides are TGTGCCAGCATGGGCTTGCGGTATTCACCCCTCCACTTT. The chain carries TRBV28 and TRBJ1-6, with unresolved D. Per the germline V gene, CDR1 is MDHEN and CDR2 is SYDVKM. V lost 7 bases, J lost 8 bases, and 12 bases lay in between. The CDR3 extends over 13 amino acids.

The rearrangement uses TRBV19 and TRBJ2-1; D gene uncertain. This CDR3 has 13 amino acids. V was shortened by 3 bases and J by 6 bases, with 9 bases between the two germline ends. The germline CDR1 and CDR2 sequences are LNHDA and SQIVND (reference sequence). The CDR3 DNA is TGTGCCAGTAGTATGATTAGCCGCAATGAGCAGTTCTTC. Translated: CASSMISRNEQFF.

This clone was observed a handful of times. The CDR3 region is CASSLEREPHNEQFF. The CDR3 DNA sequence: TGTGCCAGCAGCTTGGAGCGGGAGCCCCACAATGAGCAGTTCTTC. The rearrangement links TRBV5-4 to TRBJ2-1, with 8 bases matching TRBD2. Unmatched junction bases numbered 4, after V lost 0 bases and J lost 5 bases. The CDR3 length is 15 residues. The germline V gene has CDR1 SGHNT and CDR2 YYREEE (reference sequence).

The chain employs TRBV5-1 and TRBJ2-3; D unclear. CDR3 size: 14 residues. Germline CDR1 SGHRS, CDR2 YFSETQ. The germline V and J ends were trimmed by 4 bases and 1 base, with 10 bases remaining between them. The CDR3 spells CASSPILGTDTQYF. In DNA, the CDR3 is TGCGCCAGCAGCCCGATTCTGGGCACAGATACGCAGTATTTT.

This rearrangement joins TRBV15 to TRBJ1-2, with D hard to call. V lost 0 bases and J 8 bases, leaving 13 bases between the germline ends. Germline V gene data show CDR1 as LNHNV and CDR2 as YYDKDF (reference sequence). The CDR3 consists of 14 residues. In DNA, the CDR3 is TGTGCCACCAGCAGAGAGCCCATAGGAGAGGGCTACACCTTC. It yields the protein CATSREPIGEGYTF. Supplemented by reference TRBV15 and TRBJ1-2, the full variable domain reads DAMVIQNPRYQVTQFGKPVTLSCSQTLNHNVMYWYQQKSSQAPKLLFHYYDKDFNNEADTPDNFQSRRPNTSFCFLDIRSPGLGDTAMYLCATSREPIGEGYTFGSGTRLTVV.

This sequence joins TRBV19 and TRBJ1-2; a possible D gene is TRBD1 (6 bases). In germline, CDR1 is LNHDA, CDR2 SQIVND (reference sequence). The V end lost 5 bases, the J end lost 8 bases, and 15 bases lay between the germline ends. The CDR3 has 13 amino acids. The CDR3 reads CASSFTGPDGYTF. The CDR3 DNA reads as TGTGCCAGTAGTTTTACAGGGCCCGACGGCTACACCTTC.

The CDR3 spells CASSPPTSLHEQYF. The CDR3 region has the DNA TGTGCCAGCAGCCCCCCGACGAGCTTGCACGAGCAGTACTTC. The genes are TRBV9 and TRBJ2-7, with D uncertain. The CDR3 is made up of 14 amino acids. Germline V lookup: CDR1 SGDLS, CDR2 YYNGEE. Deletions cut 4 bases from V and 5 bases from J, with 16 bases between. Supplemented by reference TRBV9 and TRBJ2-7, the full variable domain reads DSGVTQTPKHLITATGQRVTLRCSPRSGDLSVYWYQQSLDQGLQFLIQYYNGEERAKGNILERFSAQQFPDLHSELNLSSLELGDSALYFCASSPPTSLHEQYFGPGTRLTVT.

The genes are TRBV29-1 and TRBJ2-1; D tentatively fits TRBD1 or TRBD2 (6 bases each). The CDR3 sequence is 15 residues long. The V end was cut by 7 bases, the J end by 7 bases, with 23 bases between. CDR1 and CDR2 from the germline V gene are SQVTM and ANQGSEA. CDR3 coding DNA: TGCAGCGGGAGAGGACACCTTGGGGGGCATAATGAGCAGTTCTTC. Protein sequence: CSGRGHLGGHNEQFF.

The genes are TRBV10-2 and TRBJ2-5; tentative D call: TRBD2 (6 bases). This CDR3 has 12 amino acids. Deletions cut 4 bases from V and 7 bases from J, with 10 bases between. Germline lookup yields CDR1 WSHSY and CDR2 SAAADI. CDR3 residues: CASSGGDGTQYF. The DNA for the CDR3 is TGCGCCAGCAGTGGGGGGGACGGGACCCAGTACTTC.

The chain links TRBV7-2 to TRBJ1-5, with 7 bases lining up with TRBD1. Germline-derived CDR1 and CDR2 are SGHTA and FQGNSA. CDR3 length equals 13 residues. The junction had 1 base not matched to a gene; V was cut back by 3 bases and J by 5 bases. This chain's CDR3 is CASSLGQHQPQHF. CDR3 nucleotide sequence: TGTGCCAGCAGCTTGGGACAGCATCAGCCCCAGCATTTT. The complete variable domain, with remaining parts taken from reference TRBV7-2 and TRBJ1-5, reads GAGVSQSPSNKVTEKGKDVELRCDPISGHTALYWYRQSLGQGLEFLIYFQGNSAPDKSGLPSDRFSAERTGGSVSTLTIQRTQQEDSAVYLCASSLGQHQPQHFGDGTRLSIL.

The gene calls are TRBV4-1 and TRBJ2-3, with 9 bases fitting TRBD1. This CDR3 is 17 amino acids long. The V and J ends lost 5 bases and 1 base, in that order; junction bases with no gene match: 10. Germline V gene sequence: CDR1 MGHRA, CDR2 YSYEKL. Written as DNA, the CDR3 is TGCGCCAGCAGCTCGCCTCCACAGGGGGCAGGCACAGATACGCAGTATTTT. Protein product: CASSSPPQGAGTDTQYF.

The V and J genes are TRBV27 and TRBJ1-4; TRBD1 matches 7 bases. V lost 5 bases, J lost 7 bases, and 10 bases stayed unmatched. This CDR3 has 15 amino acids. Germline loops: CDR1 MNHEY, CDR2 SMNVEV (reference sequence). The CDR3 reads CASSRSRQGGEKLFF. The DNA of the CDR3 is TGTGCCAGCAGTAGAAGCCGACAGGGCGGTGAAAAACTGTTTTTT.

The table lists this clone with a few counts. CDR3 amino acids: CASRGQVYQPQHF. In nucleotides, the CDR3 is TGTGCCAGCAGAGGACAAGTATATCAGCCCCAGCATTTT. The chain couples TRBV6-5 to TRBJ1-5, with a tentative D call TRBD1 (5 bases). The CDR3 consists of 13 residues. Germline V gene data show CDR1 as MNHEY and CDR2 as SVGAGI. V lost 6 bases and J lost 5, with 11 bases in between.

The V and J genes are TRBV28 and TRBJ1-4, with no clear D. Per germline, CDR1 MDHEN and CDR2 SYDVKM. Trimming shortened V by 8 bases and J by 0 bases, and 4 bases separated the two germline ends. The CDR3 loop spans 12 amino acids. CDR3 in amino acids: CASDSTNEKLFF. CDR3 DNA: TGTGCCAGCGACTCAACTAATGAAAAACTGTTTTTT.

CDR3 sequence reads: CASSQGRSRFCAGYTF. The CDR3 DNA is TGTGCCAGCAGCCAAGGCCGCTCTAGGTTCTGTGCGGGCTACACCTTC. V and J are TRBV7-3 and TRBJ1-2; D is unresolved. This CDR3 region has 16 residues. Germline lookup yields CDR1 SGHTA and CDR2 FQGTGA. V was cut by 5 bases and J by 8 bases, with 24 bases left in between.

This clone has more than one count but fewer than ten. The chain uses TRBV9 and TRBJ2-7, with 12 bases matching TRBD1. The CDR3 is 14 residues long. V lost 3 bases to trimming and J lost 6 bases; unmatched junction nucleotides: 4. The germline V gene encodes CDR1 SGDLS and CDR2 YYNGEE. CDR3 loop: CASSEWDRGPEQYF. The CDR3, as DNA: TGTGCCAGCAGCGAATGGGACAGGGGGCCCGAGCAGTACTTC.

The V call is TRBV6-2 or TRBV6-3, the J call TRBJ2-5, with 9 bases lining up with TRBD2. CDR3 length: 14 residues. The V gene end was trimmed by 2 bases and the J gene end by 5 bases; junction bases not matched to a gene: 3. CDR1 and CDR2 from the germline V gene are MNHEY and SVGEGT. In nucleotides, the CDR3 is TGTGCCAGCAGTTACGCGGGAGGGGAGGAGACCCAGTACTTC. This gives the protein CASSYAGGEETQYF.

The J gene is TRBJ2-7, the V gene TRBV4-3; 7 bases are shared with TRBD2. Trimming removed 4 bases from V and 3 bases from J; junction bases left unmatched: 15. Germline-derived CDR1 and CDR2 are LGHNA and YSLEER. The CDR3 runs to 17 residues. This CDR3 reads CASSPPRWGGSIYEQYF. The CDR3 nucleotides are TGCGCCAGCAGCCCCCCCCGGTGGGGCGGGAGTATCTACGAGCAGTACTTC.

This chain joins TRBV28 and TRBJ1-2; 8 bases agree with TRBD1. Germline lookup yields CDR1 MDHEN and CDR2 SYDVKM. The CDR3 has 17 residues. V was pared by 0 bases and J by 7 bases, with 13 bases of the junction left unmatched. CDR3 sequence (DNA): TGTGCCAGCAGTTTATGGTCATGGACAGGGCCAAGCGCTGGCTACACCTTC. Residues: CASSLWSWTGPSAGYTF.

This clone was observed a handful of times. The V gene is TRBV2, the J gene TRBJ1-1; D gene ambiguous. Trimming removed 3 bases from V and 7 bases from J, with 12 bases in between. The CDR3 is made up of 13 amino acids. The germline CDR1 and CDR2 sequences are SNHLY and FYNNEI. The CDR3 region is CASSELQTLEAFF. DNA of the CDR3: TGTGCCAGCAGTGAGTTACAGACACTTGAAGCTTTCTTT.

The chain's CDR3 is CASSGLRGTNEKLFF. CDR3 sequence (DNA): TGTGCCAGCAGCGGCCTCCGGGGTACTAATGAAAAACTGTTTTTT. V gene TRBV3-1 (or the pseudogene TRBV3-2) combines with J gene TRBJ1-4; D is undetermined. Trimming pared 5 bases from V and 2 bases from J, leaving 12 bases between. The CDR3 covers 15 residues. Germline-derived CDR1 and CDR2 are LGHDT and YNNKEL (reference sequence).

The chain combines TRBV9 with TRBJ1-4; TRBD1 is a possible D gene (6 bases). The CDR3 covers 16 residues. CDR1 SGDLS and CDR2 YYNGEE come from the germline V gene. V dropped 0 bases and J dropped 7 bases, with 16 bases sitting between them. CDR3: CASSVAQGSNFEKLFF. CDR3 bases: TGTGCCAGCAGCGTAGCACAGGGTAGTAATTTTGAAAAACTGTTTTTT.

In this sample, this clone turned up a few times. The gene calls are TRBV9 and TRBJ2-3, with a tentative D call TRBD2 (7 bases). Trimming stripped 4 bases from V and 2 bases from J, with 17 bases between. The CDR3 length is 16 residues. Per the germline V gene, CDR1 is SGDLS and CDR2 is YYNGEE. CDR3 nucleotides: TGTGCCAGCAGCTCAGCTAGGGGGGGATACACAGATACGCAGTATTTT. This codes for CASSSARGGYTDTQYF.

The J gene is TRBJ2-1, the V gene TRBV15; D might be TRBD2 (6 bases). The CDR3 runs to 13 residues. Germline lookup yields CDR1 LNHNV and CDR2 YYDKDF (reference sequence). Trimming cost V 0 bases and J 9 bases, with 9 bases left between them. The CDR3 DNA sequence: TGTGCCACCAGCAGAGATTTGCGGGGTGAGCAGTTCTTC. It specifies CATSRDLRGEQFF.

The rearrangement links TRBV7-2 to TRBJ2-7; 7 bases fit TRBD1. Trimming at V came to 5 bases and at J to 1 base, leaving 2 bases not matched to a gene. Germline V CDR1 and CDR2: SGHTA, FQGNSA. The CDR3 has 13 amino acids. The CDR3, as DNA: TGTGCCAGCAGCCCGGGACAGTCCTACGAGCAGTACTTC. Translation gives CASSPGQSYEQYF. Variable domain in full (rest from reference TRBV7-2 and TRBJ2-7): GAGVSQSPSNKVTEKGKDVELRCDPISGHTALYWYRQSLGQGLEFLIYFQGNSAPDKSGLPSDRFSAERTGGSVSTLTIQRTQQEDSAVYLCASSPGQSYEQYFGPGTRLTVT.

The rearrangement joins TRBV11-2 to TRBJ1-3; D uncertain. Germline values: CDR1 SGHAT, CDR2 FQNNGV. This CDR3 has 15 amino acids. V shed 4 bases and J shed 0 bases, with 10 bases lying between them. The CDR3 loop is CASSSDIFSGNTIYF. The CDR3 DNA follows: TGTGCCAGCAGCTCCGACATCTTCTCTGGAAACACCATATATTTT.

This chain uses TRBV12-3 or TRBV12-4 with TRBJ2-7; TRBD2 matches 11 bases. The length of the CDR3 is 13 residues. V trimming: 6 bases; J trimming: 5 bases; junction bases outside the gene matches: 3. The chain's CDR3 is CASRTSGVNEQYF. CDR3 sequence (DNA): TGTGCCAGCAGGACTAGCGGGGTCAACGAGCAGTACTTC.

The V gene is TRBV27, the J gene TRBJ1-2; TRBD1 might be the D (5 bases). The germline gives CDR1 MNHEY, CDR2 SMNVEV (reference sequence). The CDR3 extends over 14 amino acids. The V end was cut by 5 bases, the J end by 5 bases, with 15 bases between. CDR3 in DNA: TGTGCCAGCAGTCCTAGCGGGGCAGGGTATGGCTACACCTTC. Protein sequence: CASSPSGAGYGYTF.